This T cell receptor (beta chain) appears in the sequencing data of a study of blood T cell repertoires in COVID-19. The overall study: Researchers got acute and convalescent COVID-19 samples from the United States, Italy and Spain. PBMCs, B-cell-depleted T cells, or T cells provided the cDNA or gDNA that made up the material.

This clone has just one count. Study processing details: Nucleated cell counts were estimated from reference gene primer amplification. The protocol was immunoSEQ multiplex PCR, while the TCRdb copy is restricted to in-frame clones and leaves out a portion. V, J and clone size were drawn from that table, and D and trimming were deduced from the DNA. The sample holds approximately 170,000 clones; roughly 81% are singletons and the top ten take roughly 7.5%. This CDR3 contains 14 residues. With V trimmed by 5 bases and J by 2 bases, 3 bases remained unmatched. Germline loops: CDR1 SGHTA, CDR2 FQGNSA. The chain is built from TRBV7-2 and TRBJ1-3, with 7 bases aligning to TRBD1. The sequenced sample consisted of peripheral blood. This TCR was sampled from a man aged 40-55 years who had recovered from COVID-19. Written as DNA, the CDR3 is TGTGCCAGCAGCCTGACAGGGACTGGAAACACCATATATTTT. This translates into CASSLTGTGNTIYF.